This TCR beta chain was sequenced during a study of PD-1 blockade in classical Hodgkin lymphoma. In every patient, relapse followed autologous stem cell transplantation, while exposure to brentuximab vedotin differed. The CDR3 is 12 amino acids. In germline, CDR1 is MNHEY, CDR2 SMNVEV (reference sequence). V dropped 6 bases and J dropped 6 bases, with 11 bases sitting between them. Profiled with immunoSEQ multiplex PCR; TCRdb holds only in-frame clones, not every one. The sample consists of approximately 70,000 clones, 90% to 95% of them appearing once. This TCR was sampled from a human donor with classical Hodgkin lymphoma. The chain combines TRBV27 with TRBJ1-2, with D maybe TRBD1 (5 bases). Sequenced material: peripheral blood mononuclear cells (PBMCs), taken at baseline. CDR3 in amino acids: CASREGRDGYTF. For the CDR3, the DNA is TGTGCCAGCAGAGAGGGGCGGGATGGCTACACCTTC.